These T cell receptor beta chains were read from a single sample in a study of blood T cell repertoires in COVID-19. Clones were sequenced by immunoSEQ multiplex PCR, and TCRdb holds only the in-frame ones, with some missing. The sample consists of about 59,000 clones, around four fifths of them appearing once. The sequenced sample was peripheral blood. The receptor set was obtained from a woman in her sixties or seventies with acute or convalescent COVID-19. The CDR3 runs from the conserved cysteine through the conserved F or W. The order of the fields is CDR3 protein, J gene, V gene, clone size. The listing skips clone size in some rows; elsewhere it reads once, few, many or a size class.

cdr3_aa: CASSTTGPPSYNEQFF
j_call: TRBJ2-1
v_call: TRBV5-1
clone_size: NA

cdr3_aa: CSVEMKREAFF
j_call: TRBJ1-1
v_call: TRBV29-1
clone_size: few

cdr3_aa: CASLYQGTNTEAFF
j_call: TRBJ1-1
v_call: TRBV10-2
clone_size: few

cdr3_aa: CASKRTGVNEQYF
j_call: TRBJ2-7
v_call: TRBV2
clone_size: NA

cdr3_aa: CTSSLEAGRNNEQFF
j_call: TRBJ2-1
v_call: TRBV1
clone_size: NA

cdr3_aa: CASRSTGGQETQYF
j_call: TRBJ2-5
v_call: TRBV19
clone_size: NA

cdr3_aa: CASSAGTGTDTQYF
j_call: TRBJ2-3
v_call: TRBV18
clone_size: NA

cdr3_aa: CASSKDIQGVCAGYTF
j_call: TRBJ1-2
v_call: TRBV21-1
clone_size: NA

cdr3_aa: CASSITGSGETQYF
j_call: TRBJ2-5
v_call: TRBV19
clone_size: few

cdr3_aa: CASSLGDRANEQYF
j_call: TRBJ2-7
v_call: TRBV13
clone_size: NA

cdr3_aa: CASAGGGGLTDTQYF
j_call: TRBJ2-3
v_call: TRBV6-5
clone_size: NA

cdr3_aa: CASREVGTDGYTF
j_call: TRBJ1-2
v_call: TRBV5-1
clone_size: NA

cdr3_aa: CASSSSSPYNEQFF
j_call: TRBJ2-1
v_call: TRBV5-1
clone_size: NA

cdr3_aa: CASSPRDRGYNEKLFF
j_call: TRBJ1-4
v_call: TRBV18
clone_size: NA

cdr3_aa: CASSSRTKNTEAFF
j_call: TRBJ1-1
v_call: TRBV27
clone_size: NA

cdr3_aa: CASSSPSTGGETQYF
j_call: TRBJ2-5
v_call: TRBV5-5
clone_size: NA

cdr3_aa: CASSRATGGLSYGYTF
j_call: TRBJ1-2
v_call: TRBV18
clone_size: NA

cdr3_aa: CASSVGERNTEAFF
j_call: TRBJ1-1
v_call: TRBV9
clone_size: NA

cdr3_aa: CASSFGYYGYTF
j_call: TRBJ1-2
v_call: TRBV12-3/TRBV12-4
clone_size: NA

cdr3_aa: CASRADRGASNYGYTF
j_call: TRBJ1-2
v_call: TRBV10-1
clone_size: NA

cdr3_aa: CASSPNQGSIRTLHF
j_call: TRBJ1-6
v_call: TRBV5-6
clone_size: NA

cdr3_aa: CASSLGGQGEVYEQYF
j_call: TRBJ2-7
v_call: TRBV5-6
clone_size: NA